This TCR beta chain comes out of a study of shared clonotypes between healthy human individuals (TCRdb year 2020). About the full investigation: A few men and a couple of women, aged 18 to 49 years, made up the cohort. Per donor, three plates each were used for CD4 naive and CD4 memory, two for CD8 naive, and one for CD8 memory. The study deeply sequenced blood TCR repertoires of about 5 healthy adults to estimate repertoire size and the extent of clonotype sharing between individuals. To increase sequencing depth and limit assay-specific biases, different laboratories used diverse techniques to prepare libraries and sequence TCR repertoires. Per donor, leukapheresis produced somewhere between about 0.94 and 9 billion PBMCs.

In regard to this clone: Its binding antigen is unknown. There are no base qualities to consult, and no much larger clone falls within one base. Within the sample, other DNA sequences also encode this same CDR3.

Overall results and qualifications from the work: Sampling was limited to blood, and TCR repertoires in tissue likely differ from TCR repertoires in blood. Larger estimated clonotype richness was generally found for naive subsets than for memory subsets. Even with the large sequencing depth, rarefaction of the sorted-subset datasets indicated that sequencing was incomplete. Roughly 5% of naive CD4, more than 3% of naive CD8, approximately 2% of memory CD4, and 0.35% to 0.5% of memory CD8 clonotypes were shared across several donors. Clonotypes shared by all four sorted-subset donors showed higher generation probabilities than non-shared clonotypes. The genetic and exposure-history diversity represented was limited by the small number of donors. Based on pairwise subsampling, the degree of clonotype sharing among donors was expected to be affected by sequencing depth.

Donors were healthy HIV-negative adults with no recently reported acute infections or vaccinations. Every donor was a Caucasian adult residing in Nashville, Tennessee, USA. CD4+ T cells were enriched through magnetic negative selection, after which naive cells were positively selected on CD45RA and the remaining negative fraction served as the memory subset. After blood collection by leukapheresis, PBMCs were isolated using Ficoll-Histopaque density gradient centrifugation and then cryopreserved in the vapor phase of liquid nitrogen. Analytical flow cytometry was used to check the purity and quantity of each magnetically sorted T cell population. Genomic DNA was isolated from each sorted fraction and quantified by UV absorbance on a Nanodrop 2000c. Using the deep immunoSEQ assay, TCR CDR3 regions were amplified from genomic DNA by multiplex PCR. Extracted genomic DNA from each cell subset was spread evenly across all wells of several immunoSEQ 96-well plates, with each plate serving as a replicate. For sorted subsets, 200 ng of genomic DNA, equivalent to some 33,000 T cell genomes, went into each replicate PCR. Purified libraries were quantified with a Qubit 3.0 fluorometer, sized on a Bioanalyzer 2100, and re-quantified with the KAPA Library Quantification kit. Every immunoSEQ 96-well plate was sequenced on a separate single-read 150-cycle Illumina NextSeq 550 flow cell. As for how the authors treated the data: Because the immunoSEQ output held only junctional sequences and lacked quality scores, the filtering could not match the filtering applied to full-length reads. To assign V/J genes and CDR3, sequences were annotated using PyIR, a Python wrapper for IgBLAST v1.9, with IMGT germline references. Any read was removed if the V/J assignment was weak (E-value above 1e-6), the CDR3 was missing, or the read contained stop codons, out-of-frame junctions, or ambiguous translated residues. V3J clonotypes were defined as sequences sharing an identical inferred V gene, J gene, and CDR3 amino acid sequence. To compute the percentage overlap between repertoires, the number of shared unique clonotypes was divided by the size of the smaller repertoire. Three approaches were used to assess repertoire richness: RTK rarefaction, the Chao1 estimator, and Recon v2.1 estimates of unobserved clonotypes. Generation probabilities were computed with OLGA for all TCRbeta clonotypes obtained by the gDNA method from several donors. Drawn from immuneACCESS, this table holds only the in-frame rearrangements with V and J called that TCRdb kept. Clones are partly lost; checked studies trace under half to an unresolved V gene and leave the rest unexplained. That table furnishes V, J and clone size, whereas the DNA furnished D and trimming. Here the sample has approximately 2,000,000 clones; about nine tenths occur a single time. The ten most abundant clones make up 0.37% of the sample.

The receptor comes from a man aged 18 to 29 in good health. Some clones in this sample may be carry-over from other donors' samples. The sequencing sample was made of naive CD4+ T cells from PBMCs. The intended sense of this specimen's cell subset or site label: CD45RA+ positively selected.

CDR3 protein: CASSGGLAGYNEQFF. The nucleotide sequence reads TGTGCCAGCAGTGGGGGACTAGCGGGATACAATGAGCAGTTCTTC. The chain is made from TRBV6-5 and TRBJ2-1, with 13 bases in between that match TRBD2. From its cysteine to its phenylalanine, the CDR3 spans 15 amino acids. Just CDR3 DNA is preserved here, 45 bases in frame from base 1. V trim: 5 bases; J trim: 4 bases; unmatched bases: 2. The germline V gene sets CDR1 to MNHEY and CDR2 to SVGAGI.